This T cell receptor (beta chain) was profiled in a study of T-cell memory formation after mild COVID-19. The overall study: TCR clusters were mostly donor specific. Study results and caveats: CD4/CD8 balance characterized clones contracting day 15 to 85, and CD4+ skew characterized later expanders. CD4+ contracting clones lay mainly in CM and EM, CD8+ ones in EMRA.

Libraries for TCRalpha and TCRbeta carried sample barcodes and unique molecular identifiers via 5'RACE. MiXCR, applied by TCRdb to the 5' RACE reads, yields one record per CDR3 protein. Among about 390,000 distinct CDR3 sequences listed, about 17% were seen once. The germline V gene encodes CDR1 MNHNY and CDR2 SVGAGI (reference sequence). Trimming took off 9 bases at V and 0 bases at J, with 14 bases between the two ends. The CDR3 runs 14 residues. This clonotype was seen at least ten times. Its antigen is as yet unknown. The V and J genes are TRBV6-6 and TRBJ2-5; no definite D call. The sample consisted of PBMCs or a T cell subset sorted from them (not recorded which). This clonotype was obtained from a young man who had mild COVID-19 (a few samples of this study predate the infection). Cell type and time point are not known. Written as DNA, the CDR3 is TGTGCCAGAAGCCAGTCAAGGAACCAAGAGACCCAGTACTTC. As protein: CARSQSRNQETQYF.